Below, one T cell receptor (beta chain) is given with its context. Vbeta (60) and Jbeta (13) primers were used in the PCR. Repertoires were generated with immunoSEQ multiplex PCR, while TCRdb's copy carries only in-frame clones and drops some. The table records 160,000 or so clones, around 76% of them present only once. This sample was taken from a study of cytomegalovirus exposure and HLA in healthy donors. Turning to the study itself: Around 76% of 398 genotyped donors fell in the Caucasian-associated ancestry cluster.

The receptor was isolated from a woman in her thirties or forties in good health and CMV-seronegative. Specimen: PBMCs.

The CDR3 protein is CASSESRVAGTEAFF. The CDR3 DNA reads TGTGCCAGCAGTGAATCGAGAGTCGCGGGCACTGAAGCTTTCTTT. The chain recombines TRBV25-1 with TRBJ1-1; no clear D. V lost 1 base and J lost 4, with 13 bases in between. The germline CDR1 and CDR2 sequences are MGHDK and SYGVNS. The CDR3 covers 15 residues. Full variable domain (outside the CDR3, taken from reference TRBV25-1 and TRBJ1-1): EADIYQTPRYLVIGTGKKITLECSQTMGHDKMYWYQQDPGMELHLIHYSYGVNSTEKGDLSSESTVSRIRTEHFPLTLESARPSHTSQYLCASSESRVAGTEAFFGQGTRLTVV.